The TCR beta chain under discussion was sequenced for a study of blood T cell repertoires in COVID-19. The overall study: Sites across the United States, Italy and Spain contributed samples from acute and convalescent COVID-19. Sources were T cells, B-cell-depleted T cells, or PBMCs; the material itself was cDNA or gDNA.

As handled by the study authors: Reference gene primer amplification yielded estimated nucleated cell counts. Method: immunoSEQ multiplex PCR; TCRdb's copy keeps in-frame clones and lacks some. Clone size and V and J calls were adopted from that table, with D and trimming inferred from the DNA. The sample records just under 95,000 clones, 80% being singletons. Sequenced input: peripheral blood. The clonotype originates from a human donor in a cohort sampled during active COVID-19.

DNA of the CDR3: TGCAGCGTGAGACAGGCCTTTGGCACAGATACGCAGTATTTT. This translates into CSVRQAFGTDTQYF. The chain links TRBV29-1 to TRBJ2-3; possible D gene TRBD1, 6 bases. This CDR3 has 14 residues. The V end lost 6 bases, the J end lost 1 base, and 14 bases lay between the germline ends. Germline loops: CDR1 SQVTM, CDR2 ANQGSEA.